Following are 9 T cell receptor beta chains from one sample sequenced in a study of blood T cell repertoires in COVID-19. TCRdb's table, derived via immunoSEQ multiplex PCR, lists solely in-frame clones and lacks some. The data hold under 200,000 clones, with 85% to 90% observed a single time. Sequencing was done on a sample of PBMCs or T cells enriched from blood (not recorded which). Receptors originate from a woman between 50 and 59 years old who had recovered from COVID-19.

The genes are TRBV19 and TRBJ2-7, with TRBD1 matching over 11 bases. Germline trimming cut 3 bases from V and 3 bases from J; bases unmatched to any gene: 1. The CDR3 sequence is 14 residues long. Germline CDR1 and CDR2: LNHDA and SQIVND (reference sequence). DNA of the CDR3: TGTGCCAGTAGTATGGGGACAGGGGGCTACGAGCAGTACTTC. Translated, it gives CASSMGTGGYEQYF.

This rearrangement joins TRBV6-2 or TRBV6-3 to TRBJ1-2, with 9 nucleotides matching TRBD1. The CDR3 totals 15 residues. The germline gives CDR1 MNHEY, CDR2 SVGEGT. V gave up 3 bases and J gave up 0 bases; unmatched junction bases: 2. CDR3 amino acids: CASSYRTGANYGYTF. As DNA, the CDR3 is TGTGCCAGCAGTTATCGGACAGGGGCTAACTATGGCTACACCTTC.

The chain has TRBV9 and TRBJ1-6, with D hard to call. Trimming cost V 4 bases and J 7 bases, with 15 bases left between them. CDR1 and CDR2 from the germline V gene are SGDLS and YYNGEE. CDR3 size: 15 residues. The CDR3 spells CASSTTPQANSPLHF. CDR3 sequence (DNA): TGTGCCAGCAGCACAACCCCGCAGGCCAATTCACCCCTCCACTTT.

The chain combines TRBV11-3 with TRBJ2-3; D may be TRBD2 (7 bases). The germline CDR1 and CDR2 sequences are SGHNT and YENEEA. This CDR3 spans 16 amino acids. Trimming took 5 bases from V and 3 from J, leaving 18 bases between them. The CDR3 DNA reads TGTGCCAGCAGCCCCGGAGTGGGGGGGCCGACAGATACGCAGTATTTT. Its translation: CASSPGVGGPTDTQYF.

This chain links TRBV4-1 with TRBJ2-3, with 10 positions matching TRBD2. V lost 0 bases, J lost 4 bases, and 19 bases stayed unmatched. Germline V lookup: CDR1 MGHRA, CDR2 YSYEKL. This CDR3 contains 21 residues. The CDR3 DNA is TGCGCCAGCAGCCAAGAATGGCAAGCGGGGGGGCCCTTCGCGAGGGCAGATACGCAGTATTTT. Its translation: CASSQEWQAGGPFARADTQYF.

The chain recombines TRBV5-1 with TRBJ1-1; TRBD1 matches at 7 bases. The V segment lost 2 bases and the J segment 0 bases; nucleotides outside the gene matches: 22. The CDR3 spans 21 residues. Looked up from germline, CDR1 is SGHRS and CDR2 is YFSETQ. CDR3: CASSFWGERQGLERLNTEAFF. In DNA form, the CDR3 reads TGCGCCAGCAGCTTTTGGGGGGAACGACAGGGTCTTGAGCGGTTGAACACTGAAGCTTTCTTT.

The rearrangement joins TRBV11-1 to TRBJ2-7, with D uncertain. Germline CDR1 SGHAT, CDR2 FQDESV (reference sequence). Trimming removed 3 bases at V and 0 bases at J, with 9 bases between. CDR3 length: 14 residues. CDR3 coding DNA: TGTGCCAGCAGCTTTTCTGAGAGCTCCTACGAGCAGTACTTC. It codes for CASSFSESSYEQYF.

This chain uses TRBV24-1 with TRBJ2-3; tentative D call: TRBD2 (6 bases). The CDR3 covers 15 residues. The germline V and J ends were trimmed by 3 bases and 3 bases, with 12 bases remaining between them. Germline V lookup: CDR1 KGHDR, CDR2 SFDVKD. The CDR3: CATSDAGLPTDTQYF. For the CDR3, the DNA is TGTGCCACCAGTGATGCGGGACTCCCAACAGATACGCAGTATTTT.

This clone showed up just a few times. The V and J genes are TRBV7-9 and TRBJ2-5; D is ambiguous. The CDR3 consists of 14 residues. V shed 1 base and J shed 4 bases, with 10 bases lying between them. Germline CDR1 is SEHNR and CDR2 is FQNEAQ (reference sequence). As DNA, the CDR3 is TGTGCCAGCAGCTTAGGTACTCCGGGAGAGACCCAGTACTTC. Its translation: CASSLGTPGETQYF.